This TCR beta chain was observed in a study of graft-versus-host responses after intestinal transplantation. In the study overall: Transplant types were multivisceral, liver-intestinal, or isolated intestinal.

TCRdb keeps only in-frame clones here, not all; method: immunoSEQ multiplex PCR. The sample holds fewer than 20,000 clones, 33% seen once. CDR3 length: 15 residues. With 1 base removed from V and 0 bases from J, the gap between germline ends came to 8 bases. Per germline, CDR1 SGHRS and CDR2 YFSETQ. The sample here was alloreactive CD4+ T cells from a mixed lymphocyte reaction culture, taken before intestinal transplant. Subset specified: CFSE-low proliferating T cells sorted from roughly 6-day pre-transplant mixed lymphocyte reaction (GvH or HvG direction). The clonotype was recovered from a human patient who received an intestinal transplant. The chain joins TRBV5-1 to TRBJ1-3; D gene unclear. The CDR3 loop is CASSLNTLSGNTIYF. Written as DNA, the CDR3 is TGCGCCAGCAGCTTGAATACCCTCTCTGGAAACACCATATATTTT.